These 3 T cell receptor beta chains were all obtained from the same sample, sequenced in a study of neurological immune-mediated disorders. Noted time point: longitudinal time-point 3. TCRdb passed the 5' RACE reads through MiXCR, listing each CDR3 protein once. The sample gives fewer than 50,000 distinct CDR3 sequences, roughly 14% of which show up once; 11% is in the top ten. Sequenced: PBMCs. Source of these receptors: a man aged 30-40 years in good health.

This clonotype was counted ten times or more. V gene TRBV15 combines with J gene TRBJ1-3; 9 bases are shared with TRBD1. After removal of 5 bases from V and 2 bases from J, the junction contained 7 bases not matched to a gene. CDR3 size: 16 residues. Germline values: CDR1 LNHNV, CDR2 YYDKDF (reference sequence). The CDR3 bases are TGTGCCACCAGCCGAAGGGACAGGGACCCTGGAAACACCATATATTTT. Protein sequence: CATSRRDRDPGNTIYF.

This clonotype was picked up many times. The chain combines TRBV28 with TRBJ2-1; 10 nucleotides line up with TRBD2. V shed 6 bases and J 1 base; nucleotides not matched to a gene: 3. Germline V gives CDR1 MDHEN, CDR2 SYDVKM. This CDR3 spans 15 amino acids. CDR3 nucleotides: TGTGCCAGCAGGTCTAGCGGGAGATCCTACAATGAGCAGTTCTTC. Protein: CASRSSGRSYNEQFF.

The gene calls are TRBV6-1 and TRBJ1-5, with D unclear. The V end lost 7 bases, the J end lost 4 bases, and 14 bases lay between the germline ends. This CDR3 spans 14 amino acids. The germline V gene encodes CDR1 MNHNS and CDR2 SASEGT. The CDR3 reads CASTAGGPNQPQHF. CDR3 nucleotides: TGTGCCAGCACCGCAGGAGGACCGAATCAGCCCCAGCATTTT.